This passage covers 4 T cell receptor beta chains from one sample sequenced in a study of neurological immune-mediated disorders. TCRdb recomputed calls from the 5' RACE reads with MiXCR, one row per CDR3 protein. The sample consists of roughly 13,000 distinct CDR3 sequences, roughly 7% of them appearing once. The source material was CD8+ T cells from blood. These receptors originate from a woman in her forties in good health.

This clonotype was observed at least ten times. The chain uses TRBV6-5 and TRBJ2-1, with TRBD1 matching over 11 bases. This CDR3 is built from 13 residues. Trimming removed 8 bases from V and 4 bases from J; junction bases left unmatched: 1. The germline CDR1 and CDR2 sequences are MNHEY and SVGAGI. The CDR3 here is CASGTGGYNEQFF. The CDR3, as DNA: TGTGCCAGCGGGACAGGGGGGTACAATGAGCAGTTCTTC.

In this sample, this clonotype turned up many times. V usage is TRBV3-1 and J usage is TRBJ1-2, with 11 nucleotides matching TRBD1. With 4 bases clipped from V and 4 bases from J, the junction kept 2 bases outside the gene matches. Germline V gene data show CDR1 as LGHDT and CDR2 as YNNKEL (reference sequence). This CDR3 spans 14 amino acids. The CDR3 reads CASSPGQGGYGYTF. In DNA, the CDR3 is TGTGCCAGCAGCCCGGGACAGGGGGGCTATGGCTACACCTTC.

Ten or more counts support this clonotype. This chain joins TRBV20-1 and TRBJ1-6, with D uncertain. V lost 1 base, J lost 14 bases, and 18 bases lay in between. The CDR3 runs 14 residues. Looked up from germline, CDR1 is DFQATT and CDR2 is SNEGSKA (reference sequence). The CDR3: CSARVIGSPKALHF. The CDR3 DNA sequence: TGCAGTGCTAGAGTCATAGGCAGCCCCAAGGCCCTCCACTTT.

This clonotype appeared many times. The chain links TRBV7-9 to TRBJ2-7; D is perhaps TRBD1 or TRBD2 (5 bases each). Germline CDR1 is SEHNR and CDR2 is FQNEAQ (reference sequence). Trimming took 6 bases from V and 0 from J, leaving 12 bases between them. The CDR3 extends over 14 amino acids. The CDR3 DNA reads as TGTGCCAGCAGACCGGGGCAGAGCTCCTACGAGCAGTACTTC. The encoded protein is CASRPGQSSYEQYF.